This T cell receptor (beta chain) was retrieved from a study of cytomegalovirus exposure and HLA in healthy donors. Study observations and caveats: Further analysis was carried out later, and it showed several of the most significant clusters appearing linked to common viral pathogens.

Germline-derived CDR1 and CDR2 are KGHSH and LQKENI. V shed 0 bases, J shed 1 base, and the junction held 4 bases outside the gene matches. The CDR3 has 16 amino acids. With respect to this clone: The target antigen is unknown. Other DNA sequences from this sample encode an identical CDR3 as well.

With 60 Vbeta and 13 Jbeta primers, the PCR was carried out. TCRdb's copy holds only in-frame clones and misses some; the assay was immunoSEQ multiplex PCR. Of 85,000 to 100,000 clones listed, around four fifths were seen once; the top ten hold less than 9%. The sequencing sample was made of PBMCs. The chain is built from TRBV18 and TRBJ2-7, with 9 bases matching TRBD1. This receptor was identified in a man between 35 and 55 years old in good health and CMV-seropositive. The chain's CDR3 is CASSPPRGTGSYEQYF. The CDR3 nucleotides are TGTGCCAGCTCACCACCGAGGGGGACAGGGTCCTACGAGCAGTACTTC.